This T cell receptor beta chain stems from a study of T cells in tumors after PD-1 blockade. The assay was immunoSEQ multiplex PCR, and TCRdb's table has in-frame clones only and misses some. The sample has over 60,000 clones, roughly 70% seen once. This clone rates as medium-sized (0.01 to 0.1%). V shed 6 bases and J 2 bases; nucleotides not matched to a gene: 12. The germline CDR1 and CDR2 sequences are SGHDT and YYEEEE. The CDR3 covers 17 residues. The TCR sequence derives from a human donor with basal cell carcinoma. This chain joins TRBV5-6 and TRBJ2-2; 8 bases map to TRBD1. The sample in question was PBMCs, obtained after anti-PD-1 treatment. CDR3 region: CASNKRDRGSNTGELFF. The DNA of the CDR3 is TGTGCCAGCAACAAACGCGACAGGGGTTCCAACACCGGGGAGCTGTTTTTT.